The rows below give T cell receptor beta chains drawn from one sample of a study of blood T cell repertoires in COVID-19. Sequencing was performed with immunoSEQ multiplex PCR; in TCRdb, only in-frame clones are kept and a portion is missing. This table has some 200,000 clones, around 80% appearing once. Material: peripheral blood. Source of these receptors: a human donor in a cohort sampled during active COVID-19. The CDR3 runs from the conserved cysteine through the conserved F or W. A D gene is named only where the DNA matches it firmly. Clone size is given for some rows only: seen once, a few or many times, or a class if the clone is expanded.

abundance	v_gene	d_gene	j_gene	CDR3aa	CDR3nt
NA	TRBV12-3/TRBV12-4	TRBD1	TRBJ1-3	CASSDRVGNTIYF	TGTGCCAGCTCAGACAGGGTTGGAAACACCATATATTTT
NA	TRBV18	TRBD2	TRBJ2-1	CASSLFVAGVDEQFF	TGTGCCAGCTCATTATTTGTCGCGGGAGTCGATGAGCAGTTCTTC
NA	TRBV29-1	TRBD2	TRBJ2-3	CSVKSGGYPTDTQYF	TGCAGCGTTAAAAGCGGGGGGTATCCCACAGATACGCAGTATTTT
few	TRBV10-1	TRBD2	TRBJ2-1	CASSVVAGAPQFF	TGCGCCAGCAGTGTGGTAGCGGGAGCCCCCCAGTTCTTC
NA	TRBV7-9	TRBD2	TRBJ2-6	CASSSGLGSGTSGANVLTF	TGTGCCAGCAGCTCGGGACTAGGATCCGGAACATCTGGGGCCAACGTCCTGACTTTC
few	TRBV18	TRBD1	TRBJ1-5	CASSEGQPTSPQHF	TGTGCCAGCTCAGAGGGACAGCCTACCTCGCCCCAGCATTTT
NA	TRBV7-6	NA	TRBJ1-5	CASSLAGSNQPQHF	TGTGCCAGCAGCTTGGCCGGGAGCAATCAGCCCCAGCATTTT
NA	TRBV12-5	NA	TRBJ2-3	CASGSGYDTDTQYF	TGTGCTAGTGGTTCCGGTTACGACACAGATACGCAGTATTTT
NA	TRBV20-1	NA	TRBJ2-5	CSASAGHVFGAQYF	TGCAGTGCTAGTGCGGGACATGTATTTGGTGCCCAGTACTTC
NA	TRBV27	NA	TRBJ2-7	CASGHYEQYF	TGTGCCAGCGGACACTACGAGCAGTACTTC
NA	TRBV28	NA	TRBJ2-3	CASSLWGARDTQYF	TGTGCCAGCAGTTTATGGGGAGCTCGGGATACGCAGTATTTT
NA	TRBV19	NA	TRBJ2-3	CASSISRTDTQYF	TGTGCCAGTAGTATATCTCGCACAGATACGCAGTATTTT
NA	TRBV5-1	NA	TRBJ2-5	CASSLGRSRETQYF	TGCGCCAGCAGCTTGGGCCGGAGTAGGGAGACCCAGTACTTC
NA	TRBV7-9	TRBD1	TRBJ1-1	CASSAPGTGALNTEAFF	TGTGCCAGCAGCGCCCCCGGGACAGGGGCGTTGAACACTGAAGCTTTCTTT
NA	TRBV9	TRBD1	TRBJ1-3	CASSPRTGRGNTIYF	TGTGCCAGCAGCCCCCGGACAGGGCGGGGAAACACCATATATTTT
NA	TRBV3-1/TRBV3-2	TRBD2	TRBJ2-1	CASKGLARNEQFF	TGTGCCAGCAAGGGACTAGCGCGCAATGAGCAGTTCTTC
NA	TRBV10-2	NA	TRBJ2-7	CASKSGRVHEQYF	TGCGCCAGCAAGTCCGGCAGGGTCCACGAGCAGTACTTC
NA	TRBV20-1	NA	TRBJ2-7	CSTYRTYEQYF	TGCAGTACCTACAGAACCTACGAGCAGTACTTC
NA	TRBV5-1	TRBD2	TRBJ2-5	CASSLGLAGIQETQYF	TGCGCCAGCAGCTTGGGTCTAGCGGGGATTCAAGAGACCCAGTACTTC
NA	TRBV19	TRBD1	TRBJ2-7	CASSIQGQGSYEQYF	TGTGCCAGTAGTATACAGGGACAGGGGTCCTACGAGCAGTACTTC
NA	TRBV9	TRBD2	TRBJ2-6	CASSFFLLGGTGANVLTF	TGTGCCAGCAGTTTCTTTCTCCTCGGGGGGACTGGGGCCAACGTCCTGACTTTC
NA	TRBV30	NA	TRBJ2-1	CAWTVRNEQFF	TGTGCCTGGACAGTGAGGAATGAGCAGTTCTTC
NA	TRBV5-1	TRBD1	TRBJ1-4	CASSSETGAINEKLFF	TGCGCCAGCAGCTCAGAGACAGGGGCCATTAATGAAAAACTGTTTTTT
NA	TRBV15	TRBD1	TRBJ1-1	CATSTGDRNTEAFF	TGTGCCACCAGCACTGGGGACAGGAACACTGAAGCTTTCTTT
NA	TRBV15	NA	TRBJ1-2	CATSRGGNYGYTF	TGTGCCACCAGCAGAGGAGGAAACTATGGCTACACCTTC
NA	TRBV3-1/TRBV3-2	TRBD2	TRBJ2-7	CASSLSGNLYEQYF	TGTGCCAGCAGCTTAAGCGGGAACCTCTACGAGCAGTACTTC
NA	TRBV7-2	TRBD2	TRBJ2-5	CASSLVGAGRQETQYF	TGTGCCAGCAGCTTAGTAGGAGCGGGGCGTCAAGAGACCCAGTACTTC
NA	TRBV7-2	NA	TRBJ2-3	CASSFSRHGRGGTQYF	TGTGCCAGCAGCTTTAGTCGACATGGTAGGGGTGGTACGCAGTATTTT
many	TRBV29-1	TRBD1	TRBJ1-2	CSVVLRTGGEGYTF	TGCAGCGTTGTCCTTAGGACAGGGGGCGAGGGCTACACCTTC
NA	TRBV5-1	TRBD2	TRBJ2-5	CASSEAGTSGRGTQYF	TGCGCCAGCAGCGAGGCCGGGACTAGCGGGAGGGGGACCCAGTACTTC
few	TRBV20-1	NA	TRBJ2-7	CSASPGYEQYF	TGCAGTGCTAGCCCGGGCTACGAGCAGTACTTC
NA	TRBV3-1/TRBV3-2	TRBD2	TRBJ2-4	CASSPRGVAKNIQYF	TGTGCCAGCAGCCCCCGGGGGGTGGCCAAAAACATTCAGTACTTC
NA	TRBV5-1	NA	TRBJ2-3	CASSSGSITDTQYF	TGCGCCAGCAGCTCCGGGTCGATAACAGATACGCAGTATTTT
once	TRBV24-1	NA	TRBJ2-3	CATSDGGTDTQYF	TGTGCCACCAGTGACGGCGGTACAGATACGCAGTATTTT
NA	TRBV6-5	NA	TRBJ2-1	CASSPYSYNEQFF	TGTGCCAGCAGCCCCTACTCCTACAATGAGCAGTTCTTC
many	TRBV19	TRBD2	TRBJ2-7	CASSIGPLAGSYEQYF	TGTGCCAGTAGTATAGGGCCCCTAGCGGGAAGTTACGAGCAGTACTTC
NA	TRBV28	NA	TRBJ1-3	CASSVQGSGNTIYF	TGTGCCAGCAGTGTACAGGGCTCTGGAAACACCATATATTTT
NA	TRBV27	TRBD2	TRBJ2-4	CASSLWASGNLAKNIQYF	TGTGCCAGCAGTTTATGGGCTAGCGGGAACCTAGCCAAAAACATTCAGTACTTC
NA	TRBV6-5	TRBD1	TRBJ1-4	CASRRQGATNEKLFF	TGTGCCAGCAGGAGACAGGGAGCAACTAATGAAAAACTGTTTTTT
NA	TRBV3-1/TRBV3-2	NA	TRBJ2-3	CASSRTLSITDTQYF	TGTGCCAGCAGCCGCACCCTGAGTATCACAGATACGCAGTATTTT
NA	TRBV30	NA	TRBJ2-1	CAWSVKDSTSYNEQFF	TGTGCCTGGAGTGTAAAAGATTCTACTTCATACAATGAGCAGTTCTTC
NA	TRBV24-1	TRBD1	TRBJ2-3	CATSDPGQGAITDTQYF	TGTGCCACCAGTGACCCGGGACAGGGGGCGATCACAGATACGCAGTATTTT
NA	TRBV4-1	TRBD2	TRBJ2-1	CASSLHLSGGYNEQFF	TGCGCCAGCAGCCTCCACCTAAGCGGGGGATACAATGAGCAGTTCTTC
NA	TRBV5-1	TRBD1	TRBJ2-7	CASRPGTGSYEQYF	TGCGCCAGCAGGCCTGGGACAGGCTCCTACGAGCAGTACTTC
NA	TRBV10-1	NA	TRBJ2-5	CASSPQGMETQYF	TGCGCCAGCAGCCCACAGGGAATGGAGACCCAGTACTTC
NA	TRBV11-2	NA	TRBJ2-3	CASSLAGRTSTDTQYF	TGTGCCAGCAGCTTAGCTGGGAGGACGAGCACAGATACGCAGTATTTT
NA	TRBV9	NA	TRBJ2-1	CASSVVSAHSSYNEQFF	TGTGCCAGCAGCGTAGTGAGCGCCCATTCCTCCTACAATGAGCAGTTCTTC
NA	TRBV5-5	NA	TRBJ2-7	CASSGGSDPYEQYF	TGTGCCAGCAGCGGGGGCTCGGACCCCTACGAGCAGTACTTC
NA	TRBV5-1	NA	TRBJ2-7	CASSLVGGEQYF	TGCGCCAGCAGCTTGGTAGGGGGCGAGCAGTACTTC
NA	TRBV5-1	NA	TRBJ2-1	CASSLGQTVGFPNEQFF	TGCGCCAGCAGCTTGGGTCAAACGGTGGGCTTCCCCAATGAGCAGTTCTTC